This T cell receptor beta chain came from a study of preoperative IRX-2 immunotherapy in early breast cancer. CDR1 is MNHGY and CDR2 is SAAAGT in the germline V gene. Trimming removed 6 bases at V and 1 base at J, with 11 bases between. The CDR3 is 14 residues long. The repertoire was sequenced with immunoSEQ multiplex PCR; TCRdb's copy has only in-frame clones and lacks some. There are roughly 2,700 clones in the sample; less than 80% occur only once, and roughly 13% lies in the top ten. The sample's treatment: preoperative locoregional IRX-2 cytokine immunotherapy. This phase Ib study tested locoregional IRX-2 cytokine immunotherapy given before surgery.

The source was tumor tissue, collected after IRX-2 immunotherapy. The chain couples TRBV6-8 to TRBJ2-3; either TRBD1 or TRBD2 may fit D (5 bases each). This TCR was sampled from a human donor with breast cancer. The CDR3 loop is CASSNRDGTDTQYF. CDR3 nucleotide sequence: TGTGCCAGCAGCAATCGGGACGGCACAGATACGCAGTATTTT.